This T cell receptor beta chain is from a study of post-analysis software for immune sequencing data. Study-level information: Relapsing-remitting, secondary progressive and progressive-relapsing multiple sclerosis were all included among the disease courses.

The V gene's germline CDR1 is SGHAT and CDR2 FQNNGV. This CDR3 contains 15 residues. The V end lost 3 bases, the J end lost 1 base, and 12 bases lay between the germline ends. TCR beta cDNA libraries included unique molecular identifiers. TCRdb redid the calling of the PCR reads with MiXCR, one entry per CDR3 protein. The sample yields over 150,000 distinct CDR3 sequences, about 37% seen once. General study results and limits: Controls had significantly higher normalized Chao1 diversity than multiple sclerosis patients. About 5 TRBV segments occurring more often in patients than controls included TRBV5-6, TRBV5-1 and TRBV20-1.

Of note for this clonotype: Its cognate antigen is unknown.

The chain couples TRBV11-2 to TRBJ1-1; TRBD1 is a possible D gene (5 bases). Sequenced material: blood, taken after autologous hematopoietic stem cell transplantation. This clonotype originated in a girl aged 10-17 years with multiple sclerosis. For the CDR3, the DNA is TGTGCCAGCAGCTTGGGGGTGACGAAGAACACTGAAGCTTTCTTT. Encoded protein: CASSLGVTKNTEAFF. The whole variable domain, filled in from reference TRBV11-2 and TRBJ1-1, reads EAGVAQSPRYKIIEKRQSVAFWCNPISGHATLYWYQQILGQGPKLLIQFQNNGVVDDSQLPKDRFSAERLKGVDSTLKIQPAKLEDSAVYLCASSLGVTKNTEAFFGQGTRLTVV.